The clone carrying this T cell receptor (beta chain) was observed many times. The antigen is undetermined. The PBMCs were taken from about 9.7 ml of fresh peripheral blood. This specimen comes from a study of Graves' ophthalmopathy and Graves' hyperthyroidism. Points from the study as a whole: The 13-signature model separated ophthalmopathy from stable hyperthyroidism at around 90% sensitivity and approximately 79% specificity.

The CDR3 is 15 residues long. Trimming removed 6 bases at V and 2 bases at J, with 11 bases between. Germline V gene data show CDR1 as MNHEY and CDR2 as SVGEGT. Beta-chain TCR CDR3 regions were amplified from RNA transcripts. First-round RT-PCR employed HTBI primers, with a second-round multiplex PCR after it. TCRdb re-analysed the multiplex PCR reads in MiXCR, keeping a single row per CDR3 protein. The top ten clones hold around 1.4% of a sample with about 410,000 distinct CDR3 sequences, around 20% of them seen once. The clonotype originates from a woman aged 18-35 years with Graves' ophthalmopathy. The rearrangement uses TRBV6-2 or TRBV6-3 and TRBJ2-6; D perhaps matches TRBD1 (5 bases). Source material: peripheral blood. The CDR3 sequence is CASRERGTGANVLTF. In DNA, the CDR3 is TGTGCCAGCAGAGAAAGGGGAACTGGGGCCAACGTCCTGACTTTC.